The 21 T cell receptor beta chains below come from one sample, sequenced in a study of blood T cell repertoires in COVID-19. Some clones are missing from TCRdb's copy, which holds only in-frame ones; the method was immunoSEQ multiplex PCR. The sample lists 120,000 or so clones, more than 90% seen once, with more than 3% in the top ten. Sequencing used peripheral blood. The receptors originated from a man in his fifties with active COVID-19.

This clone was observed a single time. The chain recombines TRBV7-9 with TRBJ2-1; D may be TRBD1 (5 bases). The V gene's germline CDR1 is SEHNR and CDR2 FQNEAQ (reference sequence). The CDR3 covers 14 residues. V lost 7 bases to trimming and J lost 2 bases, with 12 bases between them. CDR3 bases: TGTGCCAGCACCCAGGGCTCGACCTACAATGAGCAGTTCTTC. It translates to CASTQGSTYNEQFF. Based on the CDR3 plus reference TRBV7-9 and TRBJ2-1, the full variable domain is DTGVSQNPRHKITKRGQNVTFRCDPISEHNRLYWYRQTLGQGPEFLTYFQNEAQLEKSRLLSDRFSAERPKGSFSTLEIQRTEQGDSAMYLCASTQGSTYNEQFFGPGTRLTVL.

The chain recombines TRBV6-5 with TRBJ2-6; no definite D call. The V end lost 5 bases, the J end lost 4 bases, and 6 bases lay between the germline ends. The CDR3 extends over 13 amino acids. CDR1 and CDR2 (germline): MNHEY, SVGAGI. Written as DNA, the CDR3 is TGTGCCAGCAGTCCAACAGGGGCCAACGTCCTGACTTTC. The encoded protein is CASSPTGANVLTF.

This clone was counted many times. CDR3 bases: TGTGCCAGCAGCACAGGGGGCTCCTACGAGCAGTACGTC. As protein: CASSTGGSYEQYV. The chain is built from TRBV7-2 and TRBJ2-7; TRBD1 matches 8 bases. The germline V gene has CDR1 SGHTA and CDR2 FQGNSA. V dropped 5 bases and J dropped 0; count of bases not matched to a gene: 0. The CDR3 is 13 amino acids.

The V gene is TRBV9, the J gene TRBJ2-5; 8 bases match TRBD1. This CDR3 comprises 15 residues. Germline V lookup: CDR1 SGDLS, CDR2 YYNGEE. The V gene end was trimmed by 0 bases and the J gene end by 4 bases; junction bases not matched to a gene: 5. The CDR3 is CASSVEAGGTETQYF. The DNA for the CDR3 is TGTGCCAGCAGCGTAGAAGCAGGGGGCACAGAGACCCAGTACTTC. The full variable domain, in which reference TRBV9 and TRBJ2-5 provide the parts outside the CDR3, is DSGVTQTPKHLITATGQRVTLRCSPRSGDLSVYWYQQSLDQGLQFLIQYYNGEERAKGNILERFSAQQFPDLHSELNLSSLELGDSALYFCASSVEAGGTETQYFGPGTRLLVL.

The chain recombines TRBV5-6 with TRBJ1-2; D not certain. The V gene's germline CDR1 is SGHDT and CDR2 YYEEEE. Trimming removed 4 bases from V and 8 bases from J, with 9 bases in between. The CDR3 is 11 amino acids. DNA for the CDR3: TGTGCCAGCAGCGGGAGAAGGGGCTACACCTTC. Its translation is CASSGRRGYTF.

The chain is built from TRBV28 and TRBJ2-2, with 15 positions matching TRBD2. Germline V CDR1 and CDR2: MDHEN, SYDVKM. This CDR3 contains 16 residues. The ends lost 9 bases at V and 4 bases at J; junction bases unmatched: 6. As DNA, the CDR3 is TGTGCCAGTGGACTAGCGGGAGGGCCGGGCACCGGGGAGCTGTTTTTT. Amino acids: CASGLAGGPGTGELFF.

This chain joins TRBV10-2 and TRBJ1-5; no reliable D call. The CDR3 totals 13 residues. Germline CDR1 is WSHSY and CDR2 is SAAADI. Trimming left V 5 bases short and J 7 bases short, with 12 bases between. The CDR3 sequence is CASSSIMRQPQHF. The CDR3, as DNA: TGCGCCAGCAGTAGTATCATGAGGCAGCCCCAGCATTTT.

V usage is TRBV15 and J usage is TRBJ2-1, with 11 bases matching TRBD2. Germline V gene lookup returns CDR1 LNHNV and CDR2 YYDKDF (reference sequence). J lost 3 bases, V lost 0 bases, and 7 bases had no gene match. There are 18 residues in the CDR3. This CDR3 is CATSRDGYGTSGYNEQFF. DNA for the CDR3: TGTGCCACCAGCAGAGACGGGTATGGGACTAGCGGCTACAATGAGCAGTTCTTC.

This sequence joins TRBV5-1 and TRBJ2-5; D gene uncertain. The CDR3 is 18 residues long. Trimming left V 0 bases short and J 1 base short, with 19 bases between. Germline assignment: CDR1 SGHRS and CDR2 YFSETQ. In DNA form, the CDR3 reads TGCGCCAGCAGCTTGGGTATTGGGCAGAAGCCTTCCCAAGAGACCCAGTACTTC. The encoded protein is CASSLGIGQKPSQETQYF.

The chain couples TRBV19 to TRBJ1-2; a possible D gene is TRBD1 (6 bases). The V end was cut by 5 bases, the J end by 6 bases, with 16 bases between. CDR3 size: 14 residues. The germline gives CDR1 LNHDA, CDR2 SQIVND (reference sequence). The CDR3 sequence: CASSVQTGPDGYTF. The CDR3 region has the DNA TGTGCCAGTAGTGTTCAGACAGGCCCGGATGGCTACACCTTC.

The chain couples TRBV11-3 to TRBJ1-2, with 8 bases lining up with TRBD1. V trimming: 5 bases; J trimming: 7 bases; junction bases outside the gene matches: 9. The CDR3 sequence is 14 residues long. Germline CDR1 is SGHNT and CDR2 is YENEEA. The CDR3 loop is CASSTSGTGSGYTF. The CDR3 coding sequence is TGTGCCAGCAGCACCTCTGGGACAGGCTCTGGCTACACCTTC.

The rearrangement joins TRBV9 to TRBJ2-1; 7 bases fit TRBD2. The CDR3 has 14 amino acids. V shed 0 bases, J shed 8 bases, and the junction held 5 bases outside the gene matches. Germline values: CDR1 SGDLS, CDR2 YYNGEE. In nucleotides, the CDR3 is TGTGCCAGCAGCGTAGACACTAGCGCGCATGAGCAGTTCTTC. Its translation is CASSVDTSAHEQFF.

The chain carries TRBV15 and TRBJ2-3; 8 bases line up with TRBD2. Germline V gene data show CDR1 as LNHNV and CDR2 as YYDKDF (reference sequence). The CDR3 sequence is 17 residues long. The V segment lost 2 bases and the J segment 0 bases; nucleotides outside the gene matches: 7. The CDR3 protein is CATSRTGGRASTDTQYF. CDR3 DNA sequence: TGTGCCACCAGCAGAACGGGAGGGAGGGCTAGCACAGATACGCAGTATTTT.

This clone was found once. The chain couples TRBV19 to TRBJ1-1; 7 positions match TRBD1. From germline, CDR1 is LNHDA and CDR2 SQIVND (reference sequence). The CDR3 sequence is 14 residues long. Germline trimming cut 7 bases from V and 1 base from J; bases unmatched to any gene: 6. The chain's CDR3 is CASTMDRTNTEAFF. Written as DNA, the CDR3 is TGTGCCAGTACTATGGACAGGACGAACACTGAAGCTTTCTTT.

This sequence joins TRBV5-1 and TRBJ1-1; 9 bases align to TRBD1. Germline-derived CDR1 and CDR2 are SGHRS and YFSETQ. This CDR3 contains 15 residues. Germline trimming cut 4 bases from V and 0 bases from J; bases unmatched to any gene: 4. CDR3 region: CASSVGDRVNTEAFF. Written as DNA, the CDR3 is TGCGCCAGCAGCGTAGGGGACAGGGTGAACACTGAAGCTTTCTTT.

This clone was detected once. The chain recombines TRBV6-5 with TRBJ2-7; D is perhaps TRBD1 (6 bases). From germline, CDR1 is MNHEY and CDR2 SVGAGI. The CDR3 sequence is 11 residues long. V lost 10 bases, J lost 5 bases, and 12 bases lay in between. As DNA, the CDR3 is TGTGCCATAACAGGGAAGGACGAGCAGTACTTC. Residues: CAITGKDEQYF.

This clone was observed a single time. The chain uses TRBV18 and TRBJ2-2, with TRBD2 identical over 8 bases. Germline V gives CDR1 KGHSH, CDR2 LQKENI. The CDR3 consists of 14 residues. V trimming: 5 bases; J trimming: 6 bases; junction bases outside the gene matches: 5. The CDR3 is CASSTREGSGELFF. The CDR3 DNA reads as TGTGCCAGCTCAACCCGGGAGGGCTCCGGGGAGCTGTTTTTT. The entire variable domain, with the rest obtained from reference TRBV18 and TRBJ2-2, is as follows: NAGVMQNPRHLVRRRGQEARLRCSPMKGHSHVYWYRQLPEEGLKFMVYLQKENIIDESGMPKERFSAEFPKEGPSILRIQQVVRGDSAAYFCASSTREGSGELFFGEGSRLTVL.

The chain employs TRBV4-2 and TRBJ1-5, with a possible D match to TRBD1 (5 bases). The CDR3 consists of 18 residues. The V gene's germline CDR1 is LGHNA and CDR2 YNFKEQ. V lost 3 bases, J lost 0 bases, and 18 bases lay in between. The CDR3 DNA sequence: TGTGCCAGCAGCCAGGAACCGCGACAGTTATATAGCAATCAGCCCCAGCATTTT. Encoded protein: CASSQEPRQLYSNQPQHF.

The chain couples TRBV9 to TRBJ2-5; TRBD2 matches at 9 bases. Looked up from germline, CDR1 is SGDLS and CDR2 is YYNGEE. This CDR3 spans 17 amino acids. J lost 4 bases, V lost 4 bases, and 14 bases had no gene match. The DNA for the CDR3 is TGTGCCAGCAGCCCCTCTCAGGCTAGCGGGGTAGGAGAGACCCAGTACTTC. It specifies CASSPSQASGVGETQYF.

The CDR3 bases are TGTGCCAGCAGCGTAGGGTGGGGAGACAATGAGCAGTTCTTC. The encoded protein is CASSVGWGDNEQFF. The chain uses TRBV9 and TRBJ2-1, with D perhaps TRBD2 (5 bases). CDR1 and CDR2 from the germline V gene are SGDLS and YYNGEE. V gave up 0 bases and J gave up 5 bases, with 9 bases separating them. The CDR3 sequence is 14 residues long.

The rearrangement joins TRBV6-1 to TRBJ2-7; 10 bases fit TRBD1. Germline values: CDR1 MNHNS, CDR2 SASEGT. V was clipped by 3 bases and J by 13 bases; unmatched bases: 9. This CDR3 spans 13 amino acids. CDR3 region: CASSDLRQGARYF. The CDR3 coding sequence is TGTGCCAGCAGTGACCTCAGACAGGGGGCGAGATACTTC.